Each of the 4 T cell receptor beta chains below was sequenced from the same sample in a study of shared clonotypes between healthy human individuals. CD45RO-negative CD8 cells positively selected for CCR7 made up the naive population, which excluded terminally differentiated effector memory CD45RA+ cells. Profiled with immunoSEQ multiplex PCR; TCRdb holds only in-frame clones, not every one. Of roughly 2 million clones listed, about 94% are singletons. The sequencing input was naive CD8+ T cells sorted from blood. These receptors all come from a man between 18 and 35 years old in good health.

The chain joins TRBV30 to TRBJ1-4, with a possible D match to TRBD1 (5 bases). The germline V and J ends were trimmed by 7 bases and 1 base, with 7 bases remaining between them. Germline CDR1 GTSNPN, CDR2 SVGIG (reference sequence). The CDR3 is made up of 12 amino acids. The CDR3: CAFQGTNEKLFF. Written as DNA, the CDR3 is TGTGCCTTTCAGGGAACTAATGAAAAACTGTTTTTT.

This clone was recorded only once. This chain joins TRBV11-3 and TRBJ2-1; the D is unclear. Germline V gene data show CDR1 as SGHNT and CDR2 as YENEEA. The V end lost 3 bases, the J end lost 0 bases, and 9 bases lay between the germline ends. This CDR3 has 15 residues. The DNA for the CDR3 is TGTGCCAGCAGCTTGACGGGTAGCTCCTACAATGAGCAGTTCTTC. Its protein is CASSLTGSSYNEQFF.

This clone was seen only once. The chain is built from TRBV7-9 and TRBJ2-3; weak D call: TRBD2 (6 bases). CDR1 SEHNR and CDR2 FQNEAQ come from the germline V gene (reference sequence). The CDR3 covers 15 residues. V gave up 5 bases and J gave up 6 bases, with 18 bases separating them. The CDR3 protein is CASSVPGTPVDTQYF. The CDR3, as DNA: TGTGCCAGCAGCGTTCCGGGGACTCCGGTGGATACGCAGTATTTT.

CDR3 sequence reads: CASSKQRIINEKLFF. Written as DNA, the CDR3 is TGTGCCAGCAGTAAACAGCGAATCATTAATGAAAAACTGTTTTTT. The V call is TRBV6-1, the J call TRBJ1-4, with D unclear. This CDR3 spans 15 amino acids. Germline V CDR1 and CDR2: MNHNS, SASEGT. V was clipped by 5 bases and J by 4 bases, with 14 bases between them.